Listed below are T cell receptor beta chains from one sample, sequenced in a study of early T cells in non-severe SARS-CoV-2 infection. TCRdb processed the 5' RACE reads anew with MiXCR; each CDR3 protein has one entry. The sample contains about 35,000 distinct CDR3 sequences, roughly 7.9% of which appear only once. The sequences come from whole blood, collected at baseline. Receptors were obtained from an adult who was a healthcare worker with PCR-confirmed SARS-CoV-2 infection or an uninfected control (not recorded which). Both conserved end residues are part of each CDR3. A D gene is named only where the DNA matches it firmly. The listing skips clone size in some rows; elsewhere it reads once, few, many or a size class.

V: TRBV10-3
size: many
D: TRBD1
J: TRBJ2-1
DNA: TGTGCCATCAGACGAACGGGGACAGTAAACAATGAGCAGTTCTTC
CDR3: CAIRRTGTVNNEQFF

V: TRBV12-3/TRBV12-4
size: few
D: -
J: TRBJ1-3
DNA: TGTGCCAGCAGTTCTCCCGGGAGATTAAGCTCTGGAAACACCATATATTTT
CDR3: CASSSPGRLSSGNTIYF

V: TRBV30
size: few
D: TRBD1
J: TRBJ1-5
DNA: TGTGCCTGGTCGACAGGGGCGCTTGATCAGCCCCAGCATTTT
CDR3: CAWSTGALDQPQHF

V: TRBV29-1
size: medium-sized
D: -
J: TRBJ1-1
DNA: TGCAGCGTTGATAGGGGACTTGGGAACACTGAAGCTTTCTTT
CDR3: CSVDRGLGNTEAFF

V: TRBV12-3/TRBV12-4
size: many
D: -
J: TRBJ1-2
DNA: TGTGCCAGCAGTTTGGGCAGGGGTTTGGGCTACACCTTC
CDR3: CASSLGRGLGYTF

V: TRBV3-1
size: many
D: -
J: TRBJ2-1
DNA: TGTGCCAGCAGCCAAGTCCTCTCGGGAAATGAGCAGTTCTTC
CDR3: CASSQVLSGNEQFF

V: TRBV27
size: many
D: TRBD2
J: TRBJ2-7
DNA: TGTGCCAGCAGTTTAGCTAGCGGAGCCATTTACGAGCAGTACTTC
CDR3: CASSLASGAIYEQYF

V: TRBV19
size: few
D: TRBD2
J: TRBJ2-3
DNA: TGTGCCACGGAGCGGGGGGATAGCACAGATACGCAGTATTTT
CDR3: CATERGDSTDTQYF

V: TRBV7-9
size: few
D: TRBD2
J: TRBJ2-3
DNA: TGTGCCAGCAGCTTAGAGGTTTCAGCGGGGGCTGGAGATACGCAGTATTTT
CDR3: CASSLEVSAGAGDTQYF

V: TRBV24-1
size: medium-sized
D: -
J: TRBJ2-5
DNA: TGTGCCACCAGTGATTTGACTAAGGATAGGGGCAGTCAAGAGACCCAGTACTTC
CDR3: CATSDLTKDRGSQETQYF

V: TRBV6-6
size: few
D: TRBD2
J: TRBJ2-3
DNA: TGTGCCAGCAGTCCGACTCTAGCGGGGCCGGACAGATACGCGCAGTATTTT
CDR3: CASSPTLAGPDRYAQYF

V: TRBV28
size: many
D: -
J: TRBJ1-4
DNA: TGTGCCAGCATATCAGGAGGGACAACTAATGAAAAACTGTTTTTT
CDR3: CASISGGTTNEKLFF

V: TRBV11-2
size: many
D: -
J: TRBJ2-7
DNA: TGTGCCAGCAGCTTAGAAGTGGGGGCCCACTACGAGCAGTACTTC
CDR3: CASSLEVGAHYEQYF

V: TRBV13
size: many
D: -
J: TRBJ2-7
DNA: TGTGCCAGCAGCACGTACAGGAAAACCTACGAGCAGTACTTC
CDR3: CASSTYRKTYEQYF

V: TRBV28
size: -
D: -
J: TRBJ2-2
DNA: TGTGCCAGCAGTTTCCTGGGGGGAAGCACCGGGGAGCTGTTTTTT
CDR3: CASSFLGGSTGELFF

V: TRBV5-1
size: many
D: TRBD1
J: TRBJ1-2
DNA: TGCGCCAGCAGCTCGCCTTCCGGACGACAGGGGGGAAACTATGGCTACACCTTC
CDR3: CASSSPSGRQGGNYGYTF

V: TRBV7-9
size: few
D: -
J: TRBJ1-6
DNA: TGTGCCAGCAGCCGGGGTCAGAATTCACCCCTCCACTTT
CDR3: CASSRGQNSPLHF

V: TRBV30
size: many
D: -
J: TRBJ1-6
DNA: TGTGCCTGGAGTGTTATCAACCCGCAAGAGAATTCACCCCTCCACTTT
CDR3: CAWSVINPQENSPLHF

V: TRBV7-9
size: few
D: TRBD1
J: TRBJ1-4
DNA: TGTGCCAGCAGCTTAGTTGGACAGGGGACAACTAATGAAAAACTGTTTTTT
CDR3: CASSLVGQGTTNEKLFF

V: TRBV18
size: few
D: TRBD1
J: TRBJ2-1
DNA: TGTGCCAGCTCGCCTACAGGGGATGAGCAGTTCTTC
CDR3: CASSPTGDEQFF

V: TRBV11-2
size: few
D: -
J: TRBJ2-7
DNA: TGTGCCAGCAGATCTATCAAAGCGTCCCCGGGACACTCCGAGCAGTACTTC
CDR3: CASRSIKASPGHSEQYF

V: TRBV6-1
size: many
D: -
J: TRBJ1-1
DNA: TGTGCCAGCAGAGAAAGCCCGAACACTGAAGCTTTCTTT
CDR3: CASRESPNTEAFF

V: TRBV10-2
size: -
D: -
J: TRBJ2-1
DNA: TGCGCCAGCAGTCTCTGGGCGGTACCATACAATGAGCAGTTCTTC
CDR3: CASSLWAVPYNEQFF

V: TRBV11-2
size: many
D: TRBD2
J: TRBJ2-1
DNA: TGTGCCAGCAGCCTTGGGACTAGCGTCAATGAGCAGTTCTTC
CDR3: CASSLGTSVNEQFF

V: TRBV29-1
size: -
D: -
J: TRBJ1-1
DNA: TGCAGCGGTGGGACCGCTGGGATGAACACTGAAGCTTTCTTT
CDR3: CSGGTAGMNTEAFF